The clone carrying this T cell receptor (beta chain) was seen many times. Amplification of TCR beta CDR3 regions used RNA as the template. The study used the HTBI primer set for a first-round RT-PCR of the TCR CDR3. TCRdb processed the multiplex PCR reads anew with MiXCR; each CDR3 protein has one entry. The sample has some 440,000 distinct CDR3 sequences, about a sixth seen once. No progression to ophthalmopathy during 18 months of follow-up defined stable disease. Newly diagnosed hyperthyroidism, duration under 2 months, in patients aged 18 to 65. Uncontrolled infections, other autoimmune diseases, pregnancy or lactation led to exclusion of patients. This sample holds PBMCs from roughly 10 ml fresh peripheral blood. The CDR3 loop spans 16 amino acids. Germline V gene lookup returns CDR1 MRHNA and CDR2 SNTAGT. Trimming removed 0 bases from V and 6 bases from J; junction bases left unmatched: 6. The source of the sample is a study of T cells in Graves' hyperthyroidism and ophthalmopathy.

The sequenced sample was blood. The TCR was taken from a woman aged 18-29 years with Graves' hyperthyroidism. The chain uses TRBV6-4 and TRBJ2-1; 9 bases align to TRBD2. CDR3 residues: CASSDSSGGEGNEQFF. The CDR3 DNA reads as TGTGCCAGCAGTGACTCTAGCGGGGGAGAGGGCAATGAGCAGTTCTTC.